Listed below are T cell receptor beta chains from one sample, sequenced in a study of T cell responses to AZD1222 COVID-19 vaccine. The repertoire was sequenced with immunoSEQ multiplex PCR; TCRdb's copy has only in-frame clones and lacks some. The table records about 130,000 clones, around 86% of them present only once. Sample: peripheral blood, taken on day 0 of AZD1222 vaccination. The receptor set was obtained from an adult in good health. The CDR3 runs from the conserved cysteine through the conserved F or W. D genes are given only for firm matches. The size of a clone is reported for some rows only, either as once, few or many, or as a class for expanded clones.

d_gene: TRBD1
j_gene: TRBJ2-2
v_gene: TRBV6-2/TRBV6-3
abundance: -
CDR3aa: CASSAYGTVNTGELFF
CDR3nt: TGTGCCAGCAGTGCCTACGGGACAGTGAACACCGGGGAGCTGTTTTTT

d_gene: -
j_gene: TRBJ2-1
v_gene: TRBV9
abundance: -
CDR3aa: CASSPPSGIRSYNEQFF
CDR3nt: TGTGCCAGCAGCCCCCCTTCCGGGATTCGCTCCTACAATGAGCAGTTCTTC

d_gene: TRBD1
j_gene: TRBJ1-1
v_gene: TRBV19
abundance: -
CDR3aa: CASSRTTGIGEAFF
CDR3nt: TGTGCCAGTAGTAGAACGACAGGGATTGGGGAAGCTTTCTTT

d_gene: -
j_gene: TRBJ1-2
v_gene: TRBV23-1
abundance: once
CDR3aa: CASSRDVGYTF
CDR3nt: TGCGCCAGCAGTCGTGATGTTGGCTACACCTTC

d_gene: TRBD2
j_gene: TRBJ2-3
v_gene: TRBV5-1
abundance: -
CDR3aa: CASSLAASGGRYTDTQYF
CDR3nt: TGCGCCAGCAGCTTGGCGGCTAGCGGGGGGCGATACACAGATACGCAGTATTTT

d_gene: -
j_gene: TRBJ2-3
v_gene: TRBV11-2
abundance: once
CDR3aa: CASSTGPRKYF
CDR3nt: TGTGCCAGCAGCACAGGCCCTAGGAAGTATTTT

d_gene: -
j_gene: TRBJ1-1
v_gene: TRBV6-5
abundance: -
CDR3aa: CASSRNGNDEAFF
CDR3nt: TGTGCCAGCAGCCGGAACGGAAACGATGAAGCTTTCTTT

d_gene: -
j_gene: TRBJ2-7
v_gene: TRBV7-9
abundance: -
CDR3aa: CASSSGTVSYEQYF
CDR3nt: TGTGCCAGCAGCTCAGGGACGGTTTCCTACGAGCAGTACTTC

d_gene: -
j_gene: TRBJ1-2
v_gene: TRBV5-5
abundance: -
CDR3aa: CASSPETTGRSYTF
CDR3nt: TGTGCCAGCAGCCCGGAAACGACGGGACGGAGCTACACCTTC

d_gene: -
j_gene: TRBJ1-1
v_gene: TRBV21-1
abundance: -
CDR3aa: CASGAVQGMNTEAFF
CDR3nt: TGTGCCAGCGGCGCCGTACAGGGAATGAACACTGAAGCTTTCTTT

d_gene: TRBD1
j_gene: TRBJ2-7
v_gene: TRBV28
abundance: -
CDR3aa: CASKSGRGTGVYEQYF
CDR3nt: TGTGCCAGTAAATCGGGCAGGGGGACAGGGGTTTACGAGCAGTACTTC

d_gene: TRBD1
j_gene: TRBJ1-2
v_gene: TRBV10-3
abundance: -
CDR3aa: CAIGQGANYGYTF
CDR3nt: TGTGCCATCGGACAGGGGGCGAACTATGGCTACACCTTC

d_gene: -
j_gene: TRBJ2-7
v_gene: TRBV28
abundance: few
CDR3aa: CASSLVSQGRSYEQYF
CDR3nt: TGTGCCAGCAGTTTAGTGTCTCAGGGGCGCTCCTACGAGCAGTACTTC

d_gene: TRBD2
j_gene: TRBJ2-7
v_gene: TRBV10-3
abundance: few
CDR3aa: CAIRPSGGDYEQYF
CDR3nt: TGTGCCATCAGACCTAGCGGGGGAGACTACGAGCAGTACTTC

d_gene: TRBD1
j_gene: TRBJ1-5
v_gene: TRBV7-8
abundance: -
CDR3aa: CASSPGTGLQPQHF
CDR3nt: TGTGCCAGCAGCCCCGGGACAGGGTTACAGCCCCAGCATTTT

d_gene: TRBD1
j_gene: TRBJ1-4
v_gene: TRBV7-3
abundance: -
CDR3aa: CASSPGTGEKLFF
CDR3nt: TGTGCCAGCAGCCCCGGGACAGGGGAAAAACTGTTTTTT